The 26 T cell receptor beta chains listed next were all sequenced from one sample in a study of T cells in Graves' hyperthyroidism and ophthalmopathy. Template material for amplifying TCR beta CDR3 regions consisted of RNA transcripts. TCR CDR3 regions were first amplified by RT-PCR with HTBI primers. TCRdb recomputed calls from the multiplex PCR reads with MiXCR, one row per CDR3 protein. This table has under 400,000 distinct CDR3 sequences, approximately 15% appearing once. Sequenced material: blood. The origin of the receptors is a woman aged 55-69 years with Graves' hyperthyroidism.

In its sample, this clonotype was seen many times. The chain combines TRBV4-1 with TRBJ1-2; no definite D call. Germline CDR1 reads MGHRA; CDR2 reads YSYEKL. Between the trimmed V and J ends, which lost 4 bases and 3 bases, there was a span of 15 bases. The CDR3 consists of 15 residues. CDR3 protein: CASSPGLTRDYGYTF. Here the CDR3 DNA reads TGCGCCAGCAGCCCAGGCCTTACAAGGGACTATGGCTACACCTTC.

Ten or more counts support this clonotype. Here the CDR3 DNA reads TGCAGTGCTAGAGATTTCCGGACAAGCTCCTACGAGCAGTACTTC. Protein sequence: CSARDFRTSSYEQYF. This chain links TRBV20-1 with TRBJ2-7; tentative D call: TRBD1 (5 bases). With 0 bases removed from V and 0 bases from J, the gap between germline ends came to 12 bases. This CDR3 region has 15 residues. Germline V gene data show CDR1 as DFQATT and CDR2 as SNEGSKA (reference sequence).

The table lists this clonotype with a few counts. The chain is built from TRBV19 and TRBJ2-1, with 14 bases lining up with TRBD2. The CDR3 totals 16 residues. The V and J ends lost 5 bases and 7 bases, in that order; junction bases with no gene match: 7. Germline V gene lookup returns CDR1 LNHDA and CDR2 SQIVND (reference sequence). The CDR3 spells CASSLGTSGSENEQFF. CDR3 DNA sequence: TGTGCCAGTAGTCTCGGGACTAGCGGGAGTGAGAATGAGCAGTTCTTC.

In its sample, this clonotype was seen many times. The V gene is TRBV5-5, the J gene TRBJ1-1; TRBD1 matches at 8 bases. V lost 0 bases, J lost 5 bases, and 3 bases stayed unmatched. This CDR3 contains 14 residues. The germline CDR1 and CDR2 sequences are SGHKS and YYEKEE (reference sequence). In DNA, the CDR3 is TGTGCCAGCAGCTTGGACAGGGGGGGGACTGAAGCTTTCTTT. Residues: CASSLDRGGTEAFF.

The V and J genes are TRBV12-3 or TRBV12-4 and TRBJ2-5; 7 bases fit TRBD2. The CDR3 totals 16 residues. The J segment lost 4 bases and the V segment lost 3 bases, leaving 11 bases of the junction unmatched. The CDR3 nucleotides read TGTGCCAGCAGTTTTAGGGCGGGAGCGGGTGGAGAGACCCAGTACTTC. This sequence encodes CASSFRAGAGGETQYF.

Of note for this clonotype: This sequence may be a read error, since a much larger clone differs from it by one base. This chain connects TRBV20-1 to TRBJ2-5, with D maybe TRBD2 (7 bases). The V and J ends lost 6 bases and 1 base respectively, with 18 bases between them. The CDR3 covers 15 residues. Per germline, CDR1 DFQATT and CDR2 SNEGSKA (reference sequence). The CDR3 DNA sequence: TGCAGTGCAGACAGGACTGGCGGGGGCCAAGAGACCCAGTACTTC. Protein sequence: CSADRTGGGQETQYF.

This clonotype came up many times. V usage is TRBV5-1 and J usage is TRBJ1-3; 11 bases line up with TRBD1. The V gene end was trimmed by 4 bases and the J gene end by 4 bases; junction bases not matched to a gene: 4. The CDR3 runs to 15 residues. Germline V gene sequence: CDR1 SGHRS, CDR2 YFSETQ. Here the CDR3 DNA reads TGCGCCAGCAGCCCGGGACAGGGGGAAGGAAACACCATATATTTT. This gives the protein CASSPGQGEGNTIYF.

This clonotype was picked up a small number of times. The V gene is TRBV12-5, the J gene TRBJ2-7; 10 bases map to TRBD2. V lost 2 bases, J lost 3 bases, and 4 bases stayed unmatched. The CDR3 contains 15 residues. CDR1 LGHNT and CDR2 FRNRAP come from the germline V gene. CDR3 sequence reads: CASGLPWTSGYEQYF. CDR3 in DNA: TGTGCTAGTGGTTTGCCGTGGACTAGCGGCTACGAGCAGTACTTC.

The table lists this clonotype with many counts. The gene calls are TRBV3-1 and TRBJ1-4, with D perhaps matching TRBD1 (6 bases). With 6 bases removed from V and 0 bases from J, the gap between germline ends came to 8 bases. The CDR3 is made up of 14 amino acids. The germline gives CDR1 LGHDT, CDR2 YNNKEL (reference sequence). The CDR3 DNA follows: TGTGCCAGCAGGCACAGGGCAACTAATGAAAAACTGTTTTTT. Encoded protein: CASRHRATNEKLFF.

This clonotype was recorded a few times. The V call is TRBV10-2, the J call TRBJ1-3; a possible D gene is TRBD1 (5 bases). This CDR3 region has 15 residues. The germline gives CDR1 WSHSY, CDR2 SAAADI. V was trimmed by 6 bases and J by 4 bases, leaving 16 bases between them. The CDR3: CASRARAGQGNTIYF. The CDR3 DNA reads TGCGCCAGCAGGGCCCGGGCAGGACAAGGAAACACCATATATTTT.

V usage is TRBV28 and J usage is TRBJ2-7, with 14 bases lining up with TRBD2. V lost 8 bases to trimming and J lost 3 bases; unmatched junction nucleotides: 18. The CDR3 covers 19 residues. Germline V lookup: CDR1 MDHEN, CDR2 SYDVKM. CDR3 in amino acids: CASSPNRLAGGPTDYEQYF. The CDR3 DNA reads as TGTGCCAGCTCACCGAATCGACTAGCGGGAGGGCCTACGGACTACGAGCAGTACTTC.

In this sample, this clonotype turned up many times. The rearrangement links TRBV12-3 or TRBV12-4 to TRBJ2-7; TRBD2 matches at 11 bases. This CDR3 spans 15 amino acids. V was clipped by 1 base and J by 7 bases; unmatched bases: 6. This CDR3 is CASSLELAGVWEQYF. CDR3 DNA sequence: TGTGCCAGCAGTTTAGAACTAGCGGGAGTGTGGGAGCAGTACTTC.

This clonotype was detected ten times or more. The rearrangement links TRBV10-3 to TRBJ2-5; D ambiguous. CDR3 length: 13 residues. With 7 bases removed from V and 2 bases from J, the gap between germline ends came to 11 bases. CDR1 and CDR2 from the germline V gene are ENHRY and SYGVKD. CDR3 sequence reads: CAITPEPQETQYF. The CDR3 nucleotides are TGTGCCATCACTCCGGAACCACAAGAGACCCAGTACTTC.

This clonotype was observed at least ten times. The V call is TRBV20-1, the J call TRBJ2-1, with TRBD2 matching over 10 bases. The CDR3 has 14 residues. V gave up 6 bases and J gave up 4 bases; unmatched junction bases: 6. CDR1 DFQATT and CDR2 SNEGSKA come from the germline V gene (reference sequence). CDR3 residues: CSAARAGGYNEQFF. Written as DNA, the CDR3 is TGCAGTGCAGCCCGAGCGGGAGGGTACAATGAGCAGTTCTTC.

V usage is TRBV20-1 and J usage is TRBJ2-2; D unclear. The V gene lost 2 bases and the J gene lost 2 bases, with 12 bases spanning the gap. Germline V CDR1 and CDR2: DFQATT, SNEGSKA (reference sequence). The CDR3 consists of 15 residues. CDR3 in amino acids: CSARSHLSNTGELFF. CDR3 coding DNA: TGCAGTGCTAGAAGCCACTTAAGTAACACCGGGGAGCTGTTTTTT.

This clonotype was picked up a small number of times. This is likely a read error, given that the CDR3 carries no conserved phenylalanine or tryptophan at its end. This chain joins TRBV7-6 and TRBJ1-1; D is possibly TRBD1 (5 bases). Germline lookup yields CDR1 SGHVS and CDR2 FNYEAQ. V was shortened by 1 base and J by 6 bases, with 6 bases between the two germline ends. This CDR3 comprises 12 residues. The CDR3: CASSLGGAEAFL. As DNA, the CDR3 is TGTGCCAGCAGCTTAGGGGGCGCTGAAGCTTTCCTT.

This clonotype was counted at least ten times. The rearrangement links TRBV5-1 to TRBJ2-1, with TRBD1 as a possible D gene (6 bases). V dropped 0 bases and J dropped 3 bases, with 7 bases sitting between them. This CDR3 is built from 14 residues. Per the germline V gene, CDR1 is SGHRS and CDR2 is YFSETQ. In DNA form, the CDR3 reads TGCGCCAGCAGCTTGGGGGACAACTACAATGAGCAGTTCTTC. Translation: CASSLGDNYNEQFF.

Only a few counts were recorded for this clonotype. The genes are TRBV25-1 and TRBJ2-7; D possibly uses TRBD1 or TRBD2 (5 bases each). The V gene's germline CDR1 is MGHDK and CDR2 SYGVNS. The CDR3 length is 13 residues. Trimming took off 5 bases at V and 5 bases at J, with 13 bases between the two ends. The CDR3 reads CASSNGGRDEQYF. The CDR3 bases are TGTGCCAGCAGTAATGGGGGACGGGACGAGCAGTACTTC.

Ten or more counts support this clonotype. The CDR3 DNA sequence: TGCGCCAGCAGCGGAAGCCCGGGACTAGCGGGAGCGGGAACCGGGGAGCTGTTTTTT. It yields the protein CASSGSPGLAGAGTGELFF. The chain joins TRBV5-1 to TRBJ2-2; 14 nucleotides align to TRBD2. Per the germline V gene, CDR1 is SGHRS and CDR2 is YFSETQ. The V gene end was trimmed by 4 bases and the J gene end by 5 bases; junction bases not matched to a gene: 13. There are 19 residues in the CDR3.

This clonotype was detected many times. The J gene is TRBJ2-3, the V gene TRBV5-1, with 7 bases matching TRBD1. This CDR3 is built from 15 residues. Germline CDR1 is SGHRS and CDR2 is YFSETQ. Germline trimming cut 1 base from V and 1 base from J; bases unmatched to any gene: 3. Written as DNA, the CDR3 is TGCGCCAGCAGCTTGTCAGGGGGTCGCACAGATACGCAGTATTTT. It yields the protein CASSLSGGRTDTQYF.

The chain carries TRBV15 and TRBJ2-6, with 8 bases matching TRBD1. The CDR3 contains 17 residues. Trimming took 5 bases from V and 0 from J; bases not matched to a gene: 6. Germline CDR1 LNHNV, CDR2 YYDKDF (reference sequence). The CDR3 is CATSRDRFTSGANVLTF. The CDR3 nucleotides read TGTGCCACCAGCCGGGACAGGTTTACCTCTGGGGCCAACGTCCTGACTTTC.

There are many counts of this clonotype. V usage is TRBV5-1 and J usage is TRBJ2-7; 7 nucleotides agree with TRBD2. The V gene's germline CDR1 is SGHRS and CDR2 YFSETQ. Germline trimming cut 0 bases from V and 5 bases from J; bases unmatched to any gene: 8. The CDR3 has 15 residues. CDR3 amino acids: CASSLVGGGKNEQYF. For the CDR3, the DNA is TGCGCCAGCAGCTTGGTTGGGGGGGGTAAGAACGAGCAGTACTTC.

Comments on this clonotype: Given a much more abundant clone one base away, this may be a read error. The CDR3 DNA reads as TGTGCCAGCAGCTTAGGCGCTAGCGGGAGGGCCTATGAGCAGTACTTC. Translation gives CASSLGASGRAYEQYF. The chain links TRBV11-2 to TRBJ2-7; 12 positions match TRBD2. Per germline, CDR1 SGHAT and CDR2 FQNNGV. The CDR3 extends over 16 amino acids.

Comment on this clonotype: A much larger clone sits a single nucleotide away, making a read error possible. The chain is built from TRBV27 and TRBJ2-1, with D tentatively TRBD2 (6 bases). The germline V gene encodes CDR1 MNHEY and CDR2 SMNVEV (reference sequence). The CDR3 length is 17 residues. In DNA, the CDR3 is TGTGCCAACAGTTTTACGGGAGTATTAAGCTCCTACAATGAGCAGTTCTTC. Protein product: CANSFTGVLSSYNEQFF.

This chain connects TRBV7-6 to TRBJ2-7; D is possibly TRBD2 (5 bases). V lost 2 bases and J 2 bases, leaving 19 bases between the germline ends. The germline V gene encodes CDR1 SGHVS and CDR2 FNYEAQ. The CDR3 is made up of 17 amino acids. The CDR3 reads CASSLLPEGLGPYEQYF. The CDR3 bases are TGTGCCAGCAGCTTACTTCCCGAGGGTCTAGGCCCCTACGAGCAGTACTTC.

Ten or more counts support this clonotype. The genes are TRBV7-8 and TRBJ2-3, with TRBD2 as a possible D gene (5 bases). Between the trimmed V and J ends, which lost 1 base and 0 bases, there was a span of 8 bases. In germline, CDR1 is SGHVS, CDR2 FQNEAQ. The CDR3 has 15 amino acids. CDR3 nucleotide sequence: TGTGCCAGCAGCTTAGATTCGGGAAGCACAGATACGCAGTATTTT. The encoded protein is CASSLDSGSTDTQYF. Supplemented by reference TRBV7-8 and TRBJ2-3, the full variable domain reads GAGVSQSPRYKVAKRGQDVALRCDPISGHVSLFWYQQALGQGPEFLTYFQNEAQLDKSGLPSDRFFAERPEGSVSTLKIQRTQQEDSAVYLCASSLDSGSTDTQYFGPGTRLTVL.